The 5 T cell receptor beta chains reported below all come from one sample, sequenced in a study of identical twins. TCRdb re-called the 5' RACE reads through MiXCR, storing one row per CDR3 protein. The data hold just over 500,000 distinct CDR3 sequences, with 20% to 25% observed a single time. These data also formed part of another study, on T cells expressing NK-cell markers.

Material: CD4+ T cells sorted from blood. The origin of the receptors is a woman aged 18-29 years in good health.

This clonotype appeared a few times. V and J are TRBV19 and TRBJ1-6; D perhaps matches TRBD1 (6 bases). CDR1 and CDR2 from the germline V gene are LNHDA and SQIVND (reference sequence). V dropped 9 bases and J dropped 9 bases, with 12 bases sitting between them. This CDR3 is built from 12 residues. CDR3: CASRQAGSPLHF. The DNA of the CDR3 is TGTGCCAGCAGACAGGCGGGTTCACCCCTCCACTTT.

This clonotype has more than one count but fewer than ten. The V call is TRBV7-2, the J call TRBJ2-3; maybe TRBD1 (6 bases). Looked up from germline, CDR1 is SGHTA and CDR2 is FQGNSA. V dropped 2 bases and J dropped 6 bases, with 12 bases sitting between them. The CDR3 length is 14 residues. CDR3: CASSLSAGVDTQYF. For the CDR3, the DNA is TGTGCCAGCAGCTTAAGTGCAGGGGTCGATACGCAGTATTTT.

V is TRBV25-1 and J is TRBJ2-3; D is unresolved. There are 11 residues in the CDR3. Trimming removed 8 bases from V and 5 bases from J, with 8 bases in between. Germline lookup yields CDR1 MGHDK and CDR2 SYGVNS. CDR3 protein: CASAPGDTQYF. The DNA of the CDR3 is TGTGCCAGCGCCCCAGGAGATACGCAGTATTTT. The full variable domain, in which reference TRBV25-1 and TRBJ2-3 provide the parts outside the CDR3, is EADIYQTPRYLVIGTGKKITLECSQTMGHDKMYWYQQDPGMELHLIHYSYGVNSTEKGDLSSESTVSRIRTEHFPLTLESARPSHTSQYLCASAPGDTQYFGPGTRLTVL.

This clonotype occurred once. The genes are TRBV11-3 and TRBJ2-7, with unresolved D. Trimming pared 1 base from V and 6 bases from J, leaving 13 bases between. This CDR3 is 14 amino acids long. Germline-derived CDR1 and CDR2 are SGHNT and YENEEA. The CDR3 region has the DNA TGTGCCAGCAGCTTAGGGCGGAGCCTCTGCGAGCAGTACTTC. As protein: CASSLGRSLCEQYF.

At least ten counts were recorded for this clonotype. This chain uses TRBV24-1 with TRBJ2-3; 8 bases fit TRBD1. CDR3 length: 15 amino acids. The germline V gene encodes CDR1 KGHDR and CDR2 SFDVKD. The V segment lost 3 bases and the J segment 4 bases; nucleotides outside the gene matches: 5. CDR3 sequence reads: CATSDPGQGADTQYF. CDR3 DNA: TGTGCCACCAGTGATCCTGGACAGGGTGCAGATACGCAGTATTTT.